The rows below give T cell receptor beta chains drawn from one sample of a study of radiation and T cells in renal cell carcinoma. TCRdb keeps only in-frame clones here, not all; method: immunoSEQ multiplex PCR. This sample has 150,000 to 180,000 clones; roughly 90% occur once, and the top ten carry around 13%. Sequencing was performed on blood, taken from a patient whose treatment included radiotherapy and nephrectomy. The receptors were gathered from a woman in her 50s with renal cell carcinoma. Both conserved end residues are part of each CDR3. The D gene is left open where the match is weak. Not every row has a clone size; where given, it reads once, few, many or a size class.

TRBJ2-3 | NA | TRBD1 | TRBV5-8 | TGTGCCAGCAGCCGAGGGGACAGGGCGGTTGGAGATACGCAGTATTTT | CASSRGDRAVGDTQYF
TRBJ1-1 | NA | TRBD1 | TRBV18 | TGTGCCAGCTCATCGAGACAGGGGCCGAACACTGAAGCTTTCTTT | CASSSRQGPNTEAFF
TRBJ2-2 | once | TRBD2 | TRBV2 | TGTGCCAGCAGGGTAGCGGGGGGGATCACCGGGGAGCTGTTTTTT | CASRVAGGITGELFF
TRBJ1-1 | NA | NA | TRBV5-6 | TGTGCCAGCAGCTTTTTCTGGGGAATGAACACTGAAGCTTTCTTT | CASSFFWGMNTEAFF
TRBJ2-2 | NA | NA | TRBV6-5 | TGTGCCAGCAGTTTTGACCTCAACACCGGGGAGCTGTTTTTT | CASSFDLNTGELFF
TRBJ1-6 | NA | NA | TRBV15 | TGTGCCACCAGCAGAGCCAGGGATTATAATTCACCCCTCCACTTT | CATSRARDYNSPLHF
TRBJ1-4 | NA | NA | TRBV2 | TGTGCCAGCAGCCAACAGGGAAAACTGTTTTTT | CASSQQGKLFF
TRBJ2-1 | NA | TRBD2 | TRBV9 | TGTGCCAGCAGCGTACTAGCGGGGTCTGACAATGAGCAGTTCTTC | CASSVLAGSDNEQFF
TRBJ1-2 | NA | NA | TRBV14 | TGTGCCAGCAGCCAAGAGGCGGCGGCGGCAGAACCCTATATCTATGGCTACACCTTC | CASSQEAAAAEPYIYGYTF
TRBJ2-1 | once | TRBD2 | TRBV6-1 | TGTGCCAGCAGTGAAGCGCTACTAGCGGGCAGCAATGAGCAGTTCTTC | CASSEALLAGSNEQFF
TRBJ1-4 | NA | TRBD1 | TRBV25-1 | TGTGCCAGCAGCACGAGAGACAGGGGACGGCCCCTACTGTTTTTT | CASSTRDRGRPLLFF
TRBJ2-2 | NA | NA | TRBV5-1 | TGCGCCAGCAGCTTGGACAGGGTAGGCACCGGGGAGCTGTTTTTT | CASSLDRVGTGELFF
TRBJ1-1 | NA | TRBD1 | TRBV5-4 | TGTGCCAGCAGCACGGGACAGGGATGGAACACTGAAGCTTTCTTT | CASSTGQGWNTEAFF
TRBJ2-7 | NA | NA | TRBV21-1 | TGTGCCAGCAGCGAGACAGGAGTATCCTACGAGCAGTACTTC | CASSETGVSYEQYF
TRBJ2-1 | NA | NA | TRBV25-1 | TGTGCCAGCAGCCGGGGGAACTCCTACAATGAGCAGTTCTTC | CASSRGNSYNEQFF
TRBJ1-2 | NA | NA | TRBV30 | TGTGCCTGGAGGGCTATGGTGTTGGCTACCCGCTACACCTTC | CAWRAMVLATRYTF